These 12 T cell receptor beta chains originate from one sample sequenced in a study of T cell changes during pregnancy in multiple sclerosis. Sequencing used immunoSEQ multiplex PCR; TCRdb keeps in-frame clones, though not all of them. Altogether tens of thousands of clones are present, more than 80% being singletons, with the ten largest covering roughly 0.85%. Sequencing was performed on peripheral blood, taken in the second trimester of pregnancy. These receptors were collected from a female donor with multiple sclerosis, enrolled in a pregnancy study.

This clone was counted a single time. The chain links TRBV5-5 to TRBJ1-2; D is possibly TRBD1 (6 bases). V gave up 3 bases and J gave up 0 bases, with 12 bases separating them. The CDR3 totals 15 residues. CDR1 SGHKS and CDR2 YYEKEE come from the germline V gene (reference sequence). The CDR3: CASSYQGKPNYGYTF. As DNA, the CDR3 is TGTGCCAGCAGCTACCAGGGGAAGCCTAACTATGGCTACACCTTC.

The chain has TRBV7-2 and TRBJ2-6; D gene unclear. Germline V lookup: CDR1 SGHTA, CDR2 FQGNSA. The CDR3 spans 15 residues. Deletions cut 5 bases from V and 4 bases from J, with 12 bases between. The CDR3 loop reads CASSTRRSGANVLTF. CDR3 sequence (DNA): TGTGCCAGCAGCACTCGGAGATCAGGGGCCAACGTCCTGACTTTC.

The V gene is TRBV4-3, the J gene TRBJ1-2; no clear D. This CDR3 has 15 amino acids. Trimming took off 1 base at V and 3 bases at J, with 12 bases between the two ends. Germline V CDR1 and CDR2: LGHNA, YSLEER. This chain's CDR3 is CASSQGQIGDYGYTF. CDR3 sequence (DNA): TGCGCCAGCAGCCAAGGACAAATCGGTGACTATGGCTACACCTTC.

CDR3 sequence reads: CASGQLNEQFF. The CDR3 region has the DNA TGTGCCAGCGGCCAACTAAATGAGCAGTTCTTC. The J gene is TRBJ2-1, the V gene TRBV7-2; no firm D call. Trimming stripped 8 bases from V and 7 bases from J, with 9 bases between. From germline, CDR1 is SGHTA and CDR2 FQGNSA. The CDR3 is made up of 11 amino acids.

This chain uses TRBV19 with TRBJ2-2, with a tentative D call TRBD1 (6 bases). V dropped 7 bases and J dropped 6 bases, with 18 bases sitting between them. The CDR3 contains 15 residues. Per germline, CDR1 LNHDA and CDR2 SQIVND (reference sequence). The CDR3 DNA sequence: TGTGCCAGTAACTATGGTACAGGGCGTGCCGGGGAGCTGTTTTTT. Translation: CASNYGTGRAGELFF.

CDR3 residues: CASSLGERRLQGAEAFF. In DNA, the CDR3 is TGTGCCAGCAGCTTGGGAGAAAGGAGATTACAAGGGGCTGAAGCTTTCTTT. The V gene is TRBV5-6, the J gene TRBJ1-1; maybe TRBD1 (5 bases). The CDR3 length is 17 residues. Germline values: CDR1 SGHDT, CDR2 YYEEEE. Trimming cost V 0 bases and J 6 bases, with 21 bases left between them.

This rearrangement joins TRBV19 to TRBJ2-3; TRBD2 aligns across 9 bases. In germline, CDR1 is LNHDA, CDR2 SQIVND (reference sequence). V lost 3 bases and J lost 5; bases outside the gene matches: 6. The CDR3 totals 15 residues. The CDR3 DNA is TGTGCCAGTAGTATTGGTACGCGGGGGGGAGATACGCAGTATTTT. The encoded protein is CASSIGTRGGDTQYF.

The chain couples TRBV9 to TRBJ1-2, with 7 bases aligning to TRBD1. This CDR3 is 15 amino acids long. V was clipped by 0 bases and J by 4 bases; unmatched bases: 6. Germline CDR1 and CDR2: SGDLS and YYNGEE. The CDR3 loop reads CASSVETGFSYGYTF. The CDR3 bases are TGTGCCAGCAGCGTAGAGACAGGGTTCTCCTATGGCTACACCTTC. Drawing the rest from reference TRBV9 and TRBJ1-2, the complete variable domain is DSGVTQTPKHLITATGQRVTLRCSPRSGDLSVYWYQQSLDQGLQFLIQYYNGEERAKGNILERFSAQQFPDLHSELNLSSLELGDSALYFCASSVETGFSYGYTFGSGTRLTVV.

The CDR3: CASSQSTSGGTDTQYF. The CDR3 nucleotides are TGTGCCAGCAGCCAATCGACTAGCGGGGGCACAGATACGCAGTATTTT. The rearrangement joins TRBV4-2 to TRBJ2-3, with 11 nucleotides matching TRBD2. The CDR3 covers 16 residues. Trimming cost V 2 bases and J 1 base; bases outside gene matches: 2. Per the germline V gene, CDR1 is LGHNA and CDR2 is YNFKEQ.

This chain joins TRBV14 and TRBJ1-5; D might be TRBD1 (6 bases). Trimming stripped 4 bases from V and 10 bases from J, with 14 bases between. Germline V CDR1 and CDR2: SGHDN, FVKESK. This CDR3 is 13 amino acids long. CDR3 protein: CASSLGGAEPQHF. The CDR3 DNA reads as TGTGCCAGCAGCCTCGGGGGGGCCGAACCCCAGCATTTT.

This chain joins TRBV18 and TRBJ2-7; TRBD1 matches at 11 bases. The ends lost 2 bases at V and 4 bases at J; junction bases unmatched: 4. This CDR3 comprises 15 residues. CDR1 and CDR2 (germline): KGHSH, LQKENI. The CDR3 DNA sequence: TGTGCCAGCTCACCAACCGGGACAGGGGGATACGAGCAGTACTTC. Translation: CASSPTGTGGYEQYF. The full variable domain, its missing parts supplied by reference TRBV18 and TRBJ2-7, is NAGVMQNPRHLVRRRGQEARLRCSPMKGHSHVYWYRQLPEEGLKFMVYLQKENIIDESGMPKERFSAEFPKEGPSILRIQQVVRGDSAAYFCASSPTGTGGYEQYFGPGTRLTVT.

This clone turned up a few times. The chain employs TRBV7-9 and TRBJ2-2; no firm D call. There are 14 residues in the CDR3. Germline V CDR1 and CDR2: SEHNR, FQNEAQ (reference sequence). V gave up 1 base and J gave up 4 bases, with 7 bases separating them. The CDR3: CASSLVAGTGELFF. The CDR3, as DNA: TGTGCCAGCAGCTTAGTCGCCGGCACCGGGGAGCTGTTTTTT.